The present entry profiles one T cell receptor beta chain with its context. Its antigen is not known. The germline gives CDR1 ENHRY, CDR2 SYGVKD. The CDR3 is 14 amino acids. Trimming removed 0 bases at V and 5 bases at J, with 8 bases between. The data were obtained in a study of T cell responses to AZD1222 COVID-19 vaccine. Study-wide results and limits: The peak T cell response came first, and repertoires were sampled only after it. Only a handful of AZD1222 recipients tested seropositive at baseline. Along spike, vaccine-associated CD4 TCRs were found throughout, with dominance at 160-218 and 743-854. Mostly white British, mostly female donors; authors suggested clonal diversity may be underestimated.

The assay was immunoSEQ multiplex PCR, and TCRdb's table has in-frame clones only and misses some. The sample lists roughly 80,000 clones; around nine tenths were seen once. This material consisted of peripheral blood, taken on day 0 of MenACWY control vaccination. The TCR originated in an adult in good health. The V and J genes are TRBV10-3 and TRBJ2-4; D remains ambiguous. Here the CDR3 reads CAISESGRENIQYF. The CDR3 DNA follows: TGTGCCATCAGTGAGTCGGGAAGAGAAAACATTCAGTACTTC.